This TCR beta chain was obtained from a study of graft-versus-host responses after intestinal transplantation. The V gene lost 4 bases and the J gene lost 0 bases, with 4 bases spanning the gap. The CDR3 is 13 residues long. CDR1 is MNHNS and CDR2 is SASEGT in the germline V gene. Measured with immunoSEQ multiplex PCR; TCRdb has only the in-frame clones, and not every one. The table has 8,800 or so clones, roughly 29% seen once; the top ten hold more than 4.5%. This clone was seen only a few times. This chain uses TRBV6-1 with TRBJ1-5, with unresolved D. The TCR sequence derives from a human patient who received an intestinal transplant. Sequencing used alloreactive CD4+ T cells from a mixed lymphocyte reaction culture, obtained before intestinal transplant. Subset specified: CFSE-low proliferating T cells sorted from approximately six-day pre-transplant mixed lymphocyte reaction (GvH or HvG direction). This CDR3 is CASSVNSNQPQHF. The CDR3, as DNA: TGTGCCAGCAGTGTTAATAGCAATCAGCCCCAGCATTTT.